Presented here are 4 T cell receptor beta chains from one specimen sequenced in a study of blood T cell repertoires in COVID-19 (dated by TCRdb to 2020 to 2021). Library preparation used the immunoSEQ multiplex PCR assay. TCRdb provides this immuneACCESS table in a form limited to in-frame rearrangements. Some clones are lacking; in checked studies, under half of them reflect an unresolved V gene, and why the rest are absent is not known. This sample has 90,000 to 150,000 clones in its table, and about three quarters of those were observed once. The top ten clonotypes cover roughly 0.86% of the sample. The sample was peripheral blood. These TCRs come from a human donor with acute or convalescent COVID-19. The donor label of this sample is uncertain.

The CDR3 protein is CASSPTQTNEKLFF. In DNA form, the CDR3 reads TGTGCCAGCAGCCCAACTCAGACAAATGAAAAACTGTTTTTT. The rearrangement joins TRBV3-1 (or the pseudogene TRBV3-2) to TRBJ1-4; the D is unclear. The germline gives CDR1 LGHDT, CDR2 YNNKEL (reference sequence). The CDR3 runs 14 residues. Between the trimmed V and J ends, which lost 4 bases and 5 bases, there was a span of 11 bases.

V usage is TRBV29-1 and J usage is TRBJ2-6; D perhaps matches TRBD2 (6 bases). Trimming took 0 bases from V and 2 from J, leaving 8 bases between them. CDR1 SQVTM and CDR2 ANQGSEA come from the germline V gene. The CDR3 sequence is 15 residues long. CDR3 region: CSVEDAGTGANVLTF. In DNA, the CDR3 is TGCAGCGTTGAAGATGCGGGGACTGGGGCCAACGTCCTGACTTTC.

This clone was seen repeatedly, ten times or more. This chain connects TRBV10-3 to TRBJ1-5, with 8 bases aligning to TRBD1. CDR1 is ENHRY, CDR2 SYGVKD, per germline. The CDR3 covers 13 residues. The V segment lost 6 bases and the J segment 8 bases; nucleotides outside the gene matches: 6. CDR3 sequence: CAIRDRDTEPQHF. The CDR3 coding sequence is TGTGCCATCAGGGACAGGGATACCGAGCCCCAGCATTTT.

Only a few counts were recorded for this clone. The CDR3 DNA reads as TGTGCCAGTAGTCAACGGACAGGGCAAGCTTTCTTT. Its translation is CASSQRTGQAFF. The rearrangement uses TRBV19 and TRBJ1-1, with 8 bases identical to TRBD1. V shed 5 bases and J 9 bases; nucleotides not matched to a gene: 5. This CDR3 region has 12 residues. The V gene's germline CDR1 is LNHDA and CDR2 SQIVND (reference sequence). Using reference TRBV19 and TRBJ1-1 for the parts outside the CDR3, the full variable domain is DGGITQSPKYLFRKEGQNVTLSCEQNLNHDAMYWYRQDPGQGLRLIYYSQIVNDFQKGDIAEGYSVSREKKESFPLTVTSAQKNPTAFYLCASSQRTGQAFFGQGTRLTVV.